The 18 T cell receptor beta chains presented below share a single source sample, sequenced in a study of T cells in Graves' hyperthyroidism and ophthalmopathy. Researchers took RNA transcripts and amplified the TCR beta CDR3 regions from them. The HTBI primer set drove a first-round RT-PCR of the TCR CDR3. From the multiplex PCR reads, TCRdb called clonotypes with MiXCR, one entry per CDR3 protein. In the table there are 250,000 or so distinct CDR3 sequences, less than 15% of which are singletons. Sequenced sample: blood. The source of these receptors is a woman in her thirties or forties with Graves' hyperthyroidism that later progressed to Graves' ophthalmopathy.

The sample holds many counts of this clonotype. The chain combines TRBV5-6 with TRBJ2-1; 7 bases fit TRBD1. V shed 4 bases and J 3 bases; nucleotides not matched to a gene: 4. Germline lookup yields CDR1 SGHDT and CDR2 YYEEEE. This CDR3 is built from 14 residues. The CDR3 sequence: CASSGGQSYNEQFF. DNA for the CDR3: TGTGCCAGCAGCGGGGGACAGAGCTACAATGAGCAGTTCTTC.

This clonotype has ten or more counts. CDR3 sequence reads: CASSMGRAVGTEAFF. CDR3 coding DNA: TGTGCCAGTAGTATGGGGAGGGCGGTTGGCACTGAAGCTTTCTTT. The J gene is TRBJ1-1, the V gene TRBV19; D unclear. Trimming removed 3 bases at V and 4 bases at J, with 15 bases between. Germline lookup yields CDR1 LNHDA and CDR2 SQIVND (reference sequence). This CDR3 is 15 amino acids long.

This clonotype was counted a few times. This chain uses TRBV15 with TRBJ2-3; D is possibly TRBD2 (5 bases). V was clipped by 2 bases and J by 5 bases, with 11 bases between them. The germline V gene encodes CDR1 LNHNV and CDR2 YYDKDF (reference sequence). This CDR3 contains 14 residues. The CDR3 loop reads CATSRPGRGDTQYF. CDR3 in DNA: TGTGCCACCAGCAGACCGGGGAGAGGAGATACGCAGTATTTT.

This clonotype was recorded at least ten times. This chain joins TRBV11-2 and TRBJ2-1; no clear D. CDR3 length: 12 residues. The germline gives CDR1 SGHAT, CDR2 FQNNGV. The V end was cut by 7 bases, the J end by 9 bases, with 13 bases between. CDR3: CASTIYQPEQFF. CDR3 bases: TGTGCCAGCACGATATATCAACCTGAGCAGTTCTTC. Full variable domain (outside the CDR3, taken from reference TRBV11-2 and TRBJ2-1): EAGVAQSPRYKIIEKRQSVAFWCNPISGHATLYWYQQILGQGPKLLIQFQNNGVVDDSQLPKDRFSAERLKGVDSTLKIQPAKLEDSAVYLCASTIYQPEQFFGPGTRLTVL.

In its sample, this clonotype was seen many times. The V and J genes are TRBV18 and TRBJ2-5, with TRBD2 matching 7 bases. The CDR3 is 14 amino acids. The ends lost 0 bases at V and 2 bases at J; junction bases unmatched: 0. The V gene's germline CDR1 is KGHSH and CDR2 LQKENI. CDR3 sequence reads: CASSPPGLQETQYF. The CDR3 DNA follows: TGTGCCAGCTCACCACCGGGACTACAAGAGACCCAGTACTTC.

This clonotype has a count of ten or more. CDR3 DNA: TGTGCCAGCAGCTTATGGACAGGGCCCGACGGAAACACCATATATTTT. Protein product: CASSLWTGPDGNTIYF. V and J are TRBV11-2 and TRBJ1-3; 8 bases match TRBD1. The V segment lost 2 bases and the J segment 4 bases; nucleotides outside the gene matches: 7. Germline-derived CDR1 and CDR2 are SGHAT and FQNNGV. This CDR3 contains 16 residues.

This clonotype occurred many times. The chain couples TRBV18 to TRBJ1-5; 9 bases agree with TRBD1. This CDR3 region has 15 residues. The germline gives CDR1 KGHSH, CDR2 LQKENI. Trimming cost V 6 bases and J 2 bases; bases outside gene matches: 5. CDR3 sequence reads: CASSRTGVGNQPQHF. CDR3 DNA: TGTGCCAGCTCGCGGACAGGGGTTGGCAATCAGCCCCAGCATTTT. Using reference TRBV18 and TRBJ1-5 for the parts outside the CDR3, the full variable domain is NAGVMQNPRHLVRRRGQEARLRCSPMKGHSHVYWYRQLPEEGLKFMVYLQKENIIDESGMPKERFSAEFPKEGPSILRIQQVVRGDSAAYFCASSRTGVGNQPQHFGDGTRLSIL.

The table lists this clonotype with many counts. The chain uses TRBV6-5 and TRBJ1-3; possibly TRBD1 for D (5 bases). Germline assignment: CDR1 MNHEY and CDR2 SVGAGI. The CDR3 covers 14 residues. Trimming left V 2 bases short and J 3 bases short, with 8 bases between. Here the CDR3 DNA reads TGTGCCAGCAGTTACGCAGGGAGTGGAAACACCATATATTTT. This translates into CASSYAGSGNTIYF.

This clonotype was recorded many times. The gene calls are TRBV2 and TRBJ2-6; the D gene is possibly TRBD1 (6 bases). Germline CDR1 SNHLY, CDR2 FYNNEI. V was trimmed by 6 bases and J by 0 bases, leaving 15 bases between them. The CDR3 consists of 17 residues. The chain's CDR3 is CASRIKGVSSGANVLTF. The CDR3 nucleotides read TGTGCCAGCAGAATCAAGGGGGTCTCCTCTGGGGCCAACGTCCTGACTTTC.

This clonotype was recorded at least ten times. The chain has TRBV7-2 and TRBJ2-3, with TRBD2 matching 7 bases. This CDR3 is built from 15 residues. Germline V CDR1 and CDR2: SGHTA, FQGNSA. With 5 bases clipped from V and 1 base from J, the junction kept 6 bases outside the gene matches. CDR3 in amino acids: CASSQAGLGTDTQYF. The CDR3 DNA follows: TGTGCCAGCAGCCAAGCGGGACTTGGCACAGATACGCAGTATTTT.

In this sample, this clonotype turned up many times. The rearrangement uses TRBV13 and TRBJ1-1, with a possible D match to TRBD1 (6 bases). CDR1 is PRHDT and CDR2 is FYEKMQ in the germline V gene (reference sequence). Trimming took 5 bases from V and 6 from J, leaving 19 bases between them. This CDR3 has 15 amino acids. CDR3 bases: TGTGCCAGCAGCCCTTCTGCAGGGGTTTTGGCTGAAGCTTTCTTT. It yields the protein CASSPSAGVLAEAFF.

A word on this clonotype: A much larger clone is a single base away; this may be a read error. V is TRBV14 and J is TRBJ2-1; TRBD2 matches 8 bases. There are 16 residues in the CDR3. Germline V gene sequence: CDR1 SGHDN, CDR2 FVKESK. The V and J ends lost 2 bases and 3 bases, in that order; junction bases with no gene match: 6. The CDR3 here is CASSQLAGADYNEQFF. DNA for the CDR3: TGTGCCAGCAGCCAACTAGCGGGCGCGGACTACAATGAGCAGTTCTTC.

Many counts were recorded for this clonotype. The CDR3 DNA reads TGTGCCAGCAGCTTAGTTGGGCTCCAGCCCCAGCATTTT. This encodes CASSLVGLQPQHF. The chain recombines TRBV7-2 with TRBJ1-5; D remains ambiguous. CDR1 is SGHTA, CDR2 FQGNSA, per germline. This CDR3 spans 13 amino acids. V was shortened by 1 base and J by 7 bases, with 8 bases between the two germline ends.

This clonotype was recorded many times. J is TRBJ1-5 and V is TRBV28; 7 positions agree with TRBD1. Germline-derived CDR1 and CDR2 are MDHEN and SYDVKM. This CDR3 has 15 residues. V lost 1 base to trimming and J lost 7 bases; unmatched junction nucleotides: 7. The CDR3 sequence is CASSLSGTVVQPQHF. In nucleotides, the CDR3 is TGTGCCAGCAGTTTATCCGGGACAGTTGTACAGCCCCAGCATTTT.

At least ten counts were recorded for this clonotype. CDR3 nucleotides: TGTGCCAGCATGGAGGGGGCGGTCCACGAGCAGTACTTC. Protein product: CASMEGAVHEQYF. V and J are TRBV12-3 or TRBV12-4 and TRBJ2-7; D is perhaps TRBD1 (7 bases). Trimming removed 7 bases from V and 5 bases from J, with 15 bases in between. The CDR3 has 13 residues.

At least ten counts were recorded for this clonotype. This sequence joins TRBV7-3 and TRBJ2-5; 7 nucleotides match TRBD2. V was clipped by 6 bases and J by 1 base; unmatched bases: 11. Per germline, CDR1 SGHTA and CDR2 FQGTGA. CDR3 length: 16 amino acids. CDR3 loop: CASSNGLAAFQETQYF. The CDR3 coding sequence is TGTGCCAGCAGTAACGGTCTAGCGGCATTCCAAGAGACCCAGTACTTC.

At least ten counts were recorded for this clonotype. This chain uses TRBV6-2 or TRBV6-3 with TRBJ2-1; a possible D gene is TRBD2 (5 bases). Germline V gene sequence: CDR1 MNHEY, CDR2 SVGEGT. The V and J ends lost 5 bases and 2 bases respectively, with 7 bases between them. This CDR3 is built from 13 residues. The CDR3 DNA is TGTGCCAGCAGTACTAGAACCTACAATGAGCAGTTCTTC. Encoded protein: CASSTRTYNEQFF.

This clonotype was counted at least ten times. V gene TRBV20-1 combines with J gene TRBJ1-2; 8 positions agree with TRBD1. This CDR3 has 14 amino acids. V lost 0 bases to trimming and J lost 4 bases; unmatched junction nucleotides: 4. In germline, CDR1 is DFQATT, CDR2 SNEGSKA (reference sequence). The CDR3 DNA reads as TGCAGTGCTAGAGAGGACAGGGTCGTCTATGGCTACACCTTC. It encodes CSAREDRVVYGYTF.